This T cell receptor beta chain was obtained from a study of blood T cells in healthy people across ages. V was pared by 0 bases and J by 4 bases, with 3 bases of the junction left unmatched. CDR1 ENHRY and CDR2 SYGVKD come from the germline V gene. The CDR3 has 15 amino acids. For the second PCR, which ran for about 7 to 11 cycles, a sample-barcoded 5' primer and a J-beta primer mix were used. TCRdb recomputed calls from the 5' RACE reads with MiXCR, one row per CDR3 protein. Here the sample spans some 900,000 distinct CDR3 sequences, about 48% being singletons. The sequenced sample consisted of blood. V is TRBV10-3 and J is TRBJ2-1; 7 bases map to TRBD2. The sequence was collected from a man aged 25-45 years in good health. CDR3 amino acids: CAISESAGEYNEQFF. CDR3 in DNA: TGTGCCATCAGTGAGTCCGCGGGGGAGTACAATGAGCAGTTCTTC.